Included here is one TCR beta chain sequence, with context. The assay was immunoSEQ multiplex PCR, and TCRdb's table has in-frame clones only and misses some. Seen here are about 36,000 clones, 70% to 75% observed once, and the top ten hold approximately 15%. This record belongs to a study of cytotoxic CD8 clonotypes in ibrutinib-treated CLL. CDR1 and CDR2 from the germline V gene are SGHTA and FQGNSA. Trimming took off 1 base at V and 7 bases at J, with 10 bases between the two ends. This CDR3 has 13 amino acids. This clonotype was sampled from a human donor with chronic lymphocytic leukemia. The sequencing used PBMCs, collected at disease progression, from a patient treated with ibrutinib. The chain combines TRBV7-2 with TRBJ1-2; D is undetermined. This chain's CDR3 is CASSLVPEGGYTF. The DNA for the CDR3 is TGTGCCAGCAGCTTAGTCCCGGAGGGTGGCTACACCTTC.